This T cell receptor (beta chain) emerged from a study of CXCR3 chemokines and chemotherapy response in bladder cancer (dated by TCRdb to between 2022 and 2023). About the investigation overall: The study examined whether intratumoral CXCR3 chemokine system activity predicted chemotherapy response in human bladder cancer.

CDR3 length: 16 amino acids, cysteine to phenylalanine. The read is trimmed to its CDR3 DNA, 48 bases read in frame from base 1. For CDR1 and CDR2, the germline V gene lists SGHTA and FQGNSA. Trimming takes 5 bases off V and 4 bases off J; junction bases not matched to a gene: 11. The library was built by means of PCR. The instrument was an Illumina HiSeq 2500. TCRdb applied fastp at Q25 and MiXCR to the public reads, then kept only in-frame beta chains. Rows merge per CDR3 protein into single entries with the most common DNA and genes. The sample table records approximately 10,000 distinct CDR3 sequences; more than 20% of these occur just once. About 10% of the sample goes to the ten largest clones. With regard to this clonotype: No antigen is known for it. It has no much larger one-base neighbor in the sample; base qualities were not kept.

This chain joins TRBV7-2 to TRBJ2-5; TRBD2 fits 9 bases in the junction. This sample was obtained from a patient whose treatment included neoadjuvant chemotherapy. This clonotype originated in a human donor with bladder cancer that did not respond to neoadjuvant chemotherapy. The CDR3 sequence is CASSRRWAGGVETQYF. The nucleotide sequence reads as follows: TGTGCCAGCAGCCGCAGGTGGGCGGGGGGGGTAGAGACCCAGTACTTC.